This is a list of T cell receptor beta chains from one sample in a study of cytomegalovirus exposure and HLA in healthy donors. Profiled with immunoSEQ multiplex PCR; TCRdb holds only in-frame clones, not every one. The repertoire holds 150,000 to 200,000 clones, with about four fifths as singletons. The sample was PBMCs. The source is a man younger than 35 in good health and CMV-seronegative. Each CDR3 is given with its conserved first and last residue. The order of the fields is CDR3 DNA, CDR3 protein, J gene, D gene, clone size, V gene. D genes are given only for firm matches. Part of the rows lack a size; the others show once, few, many or a class for expanded clones.

cdr3_nt: TGTGCCAGCAGCGTTGCCGGGGGACAGGGAGCCTACGAGCAGTACTTC; cdr3_aa: CASSVAGGQGAYEQYF; j_call: TRBJ2-7; d_call: TRBD1; clone_size: once; v_call: TRBV9
cdr3_nt: TGTGCCAGCAGCTTAGGCAGGTCGTCCGGGGAGCTGTTTTTT; cdr3_aa: CASSLGRSSGELFF; j_call: TRBJ2-2; d_call: NA; clone_size: NA; v_call: TRBV11-1
cdr3_nt: TGTGCCACCAGTAATATTACCGGGACAGGGGAACGAGATGGCTACACCTTC; cdr3_aa: CATSNITGTGERDGYTF; j_call: TRBJ1-2; d_call: TRBD1; clone_size: NA; v_call: TRBV15
cdr3_nt: TGTGCCAGCAGCGTACTTGCGGGGGGCTACAATGAGCAGTTCTTC; cdr3_aa: CASSVLAGGYNEQFF; j_call: TRBJ2-1; d_call: TRBD2; clone_size: NA; v_call: TRBV9
cdr3_nt: TGTGCCAGCTCACCACCCGGGGAGAGGGTCACTGAAGCTTTCTTT; cdr3_aa: CASSPPGERVTEAFF; j_call: TRBJ1-1; d_call: NA; clone_size: once; v_call: TRBV18
cdr3_nt: TGTGCCAGCAGTTCCGACAGGGGAGGCTCGAATGAAAAACTGTTTTTT; cdr3_aa: CASSSDRGGSNEKLFF; j_call: TRBJ1-4; d_call: TRBD1; clone_size: NA; v_call: TRBV6-6
cdr3_nt: TGTGCCAGCAGCTTATGGGTTGGACTCGCCTACGAGCAGTACTTC; cdr3_aa: CASSLWVGLAYEQYF; j_call: TRBJ2-7; d_call: NA; clone_size: NA; v_call: TRBV7-2
cdr3_nt: TGCGCCAGCAGCCTTTGGCAGGGTGGTGGAAACACCATATATTTT; cdr3_aa: CASSLWQGGGNTIYF; j_call: TRBJ1-3; d_call: NA; clone_size: NA; v_call: TRBV4-3
cdr3_nt: TGTGCCAGCTCCCCCCTGGCAAGCGGGACCTCCTACGAGCAGTACTTC; cdr3_aa: CASSPLASGTSYEQYF; j_call: TRBJ2-7; d_call: TRBD2; clone_size: NA; v_call: TRBV18
cdr3_nt: TGTGCCAGTAGTAGGGGTAGCGGGAGCGATGATGAGCAGTTCTTC; cdr3_aa: CASSRGSGSDDEQFF; j_call: TRBJ2-1; d_call: TRBD2; clone_size: NA; v_call: TRBV19
cdr3_nt: TGTGCTAGTGGTTTGGTACCGGAGGTTACTGAAGCTTTCTTT; cdr3_aa: CASGLVPEVTEAFF; j_call: TRBJ1-1; d_call: NA; clone_size: NA; v_call: TRBV12-5
cdr3_nt: TGTGCCTGGAGCCGACTAGCGGGTAGTTCGGAGCTGTTTTTT; cdr3_aa: CAWSRLAGSSELFF; j_call: TRBJ2-2; d_call: TRBD2; clone_size: NA; v_call: TRBV30
cdr3_nt: TGCGCCAGCAGCTTGAATGCGTTTGGAGAGACCCAGTACTTC; cdr3_aa: CASSLNAFGETQYF; j_call: TRBJ2-5; d_call: NA; clone_size: NA; v_call: TRBV5-1
cdr3_nt: TGTGCCAGCAGTGAACAGTATAATTCACCCCTCCACTTT; cdr3_aa: CASSEQYNSPLHF; j_call: TRBJ1-6; d_call: NA; clone_size: NA; v_call: TRBV6-1
cdr3_nt: TGTGCCAGTAGTAGGGGACCGGGACAGGGATCAGATACGCAGTATTTT; cdr3_aa: CASSRGPGQGSDTQYF; j_call: TRBJ2-3; d_call: TRBD1; clone_size: NA; v_call: TRBV19